Below, 32 T cell receptor beta chains from the same sample are listed, as sequenced in a study of blood T cell repertoires in COVID-19. The method was immunoSEQ multiplex PCR; TCRdb's version includes in-frame clones alone and lacks a portion of them. The data show nearly 350,000 clones, with about 90% seen just once and 1% held by the top ten. Sequenced input: PBMCs or T cells enriched from blood (not recorded which). The receptors were gathered from a woman between 25 and 40 years old who had recovered from COVID-19.

The chain employs TRBV7-2 and TRBJ2-7; 9 bases map to TRBD1. The length of the CDR3 is 15 residues. The germline CDR1 and CDR2 sequences are SGHTA and FQGNSA. Germline trimming cut 1 base from V and 2 bases from J; bases unmatched to any gene: 3. CDR3 nucleotides: TGTGCCAGCAGCTTAGTAGGGACAGGGACCTACGAGCAGTACTTC. Its protein is CASSLVGTGTYEQYF.

The chain's CDR3 is CASRSGTGSFYEQYF. The CDR3 DNA follows: TGTGCCAGCAGGAGCGGGACAGGGTCCTTCTACGAGCAGTACTTC. V is TRBV7-2 and J is TRBJ2-7; 9 bases are a match to TRBD1. After removal of 6 bases from V and 3 bases from J, the junction contained 9 bases not matched to a gene. The CDR3 extends over 15 amino acids. Germline CDR1 is SGHTA and CDR2 is FQGNSA.

V gene TRBV14 combines with J gene TRBJ1-4; D remains ambiguous. This CDR3 has 14 amino acids. Germline values: CDR1 SGHDN, CDR2 FVKESK. Trimming shortened V by 5 bases and J by 6 bases, and 13 bases separated the two germline ends. The CDR3 here is CASSEVARHEKLFF. DNA for the CDR3: TGTGCCAGCAGCGAAGTAGCGCGGCATGAAAAACTGTTTTTT.

The genes are TRBV30 and TRBJ2-7; D not certain. The CDR3 has 13 amino acids. Germline lookup yields CDR1 GTSNPN and CDR2 SVGIG (reference sequence). Deletions cut 1 base from V and 7 bases from J, with 14 bases between. DNA of the CDR3: TGTGCCTGGAGTGAATACCAAGTGAGTGAGCAGTACTTC. This translates into CAWSEYQVSEQYF.

The chain has TRBV19 and TRBJ1-4; D is unresolved. This CDR3 has 16 residues. The V gene's germline CDR1 is LNHDA and CDR2 SQIVND (reference sequence). Between the trimmed V and J ends, which lost 1 base and 8 bases, there was a span of 17 bases. The CDR3 coding sequence is TGTGCCAGTAGTATAGGAGGTGGGCCAGCGGGAGAAAAACTGTTTTTT. As protein: CASSIGGGPAGEKLFF.

The chain uses TRBV28 and TRBJ2-2; TRBD1 matches 9 bases. The germline V gene has CDR1 MDHEN and CDR2 SYDVKM. The CDR3 contains 14 residues. V shed 8 bases and J 7 bases; nucleotides not matched to a gene: 8. The CDR3 region is CASQGQGRGGELFF. Written as DNA, the CDR3 is TGTGCCAGCCAAGGACAGGGGCGGGGCGGGGAGCTGTTTTTT.

This clone was detected only once. The rearrangement joins TRBV2 to TRBJ2-2; 11 nucleotides align to TRBD2. From germline, CDR1 is SNHLY and CDR2 FYNNEI. The trim removed 6 bases at V and 3 bases at J, leaving 6 bases unmatched. This CDR3 is built from 16 residues. The CDR3 region is CASRRLAGGYTGELFF. CDR3 DNA sequence: TGTGCCAGCAGAAGATTAGCGGGGGGGTACACCGGGGAGCTGTTTTTT.

The chain employs TRBV10-3 and TRBJ2-7, with 8 bases lining up with TRBD1. Germline V gives CDR1 ENHRY, CDR2 SYGVKD. The CDR3 has 11 residues. With 6 bases clipped from V and 7 bases from J, the junction kept 2 bases outside the gene matches. The DNA for the CDR3 is TGTGCCATCAGGGGGACAGGTGAGCAGTACTTC. Amino acids: CAIRGTGEQYF.

V gene TRBV28 combines with J gene TRBJ2-3, with D maybe TRBD1 (5 bases). The CDR3 is 16 amino acids. Germline lookup yields CDR1 MDHEN and CDR2 SYDVKM. Trimming cost V 1 base and J 0 bases, with 11 bases left between them. The CDR3 protein is CASSLFRAVSTDTQYF. In DNA form, the CDR3 reads TGTGCCAGCAGTTTATTCAGGGCAGTTAGCACAGATACGCAGTATTTT.

The CDR3 DNA reads as TGTGCCAGCAGGGGACAGGGGGCGTCTATCTCACCCCTCCACTTT. Translation gives CASRGQGASISPLHF. The chain links TRBV6-5 to TRBJ1-6, with TRBD1 matching over 12 bases. The CDR3 loop spans 15 amino acids. Germline values: CDR1 MNHEY, CDR2 SVGAGI. The J segment lost 10 bases and the V segment lost 6 bases, leaving 7 bases of the junction unmatched.

The chain employs TRBV24-1 and TRBJ2-1; tentatively, D is TRBD1 (6 bases). This CDR3 is built from 16 residues. Looked up from germline, CDR1 is KGHDR and CDR2 is SFDVKD. The V and J ends lost 0 bases and 3 bases respectively, with 11 bases between them. As DNA, the CDR3 is TGTGCCACCAGTGATTTGCAACAGGGCGACTACAATGAGCAGTTCTTC. Protein sequence: CATSDLQQGDYNEQFF.

This sequence joins TRBV13 and TRBJ1-2; 7 bases line up with TRBD1. CDR1 and CDR2 (germline): PRHDT, FYEKMQ (reference sequence). This CDR3 contains 15 residues. J lost 4 bases, V lost 7 bases, and 12 bases had no gene match. CDR3 sequence reads: CASNKQGSSGYGYTF. The CDR3 DNA reads as TGTGCCAGCAACAAACAGGGGAGTTCTGGCTATGGCTACACCTTC.

V usage is TRBV28 and J usage is TRBJ1-2; D possibly corresponds to TRBD1 (5 bases). V shed 1 base and J shed 7 bases, with 7 bases lying between them. CDR3 size: 12 residues. Germline CDR1 and CDR2: MDHEN and SYDVKM. In DNA form, the CDR3 reads TGTGCCAGCAGTTTATCAGGGTTTGGCTACACCTTC. It encodes CASSLSGFGYTF.

This rearrangement joins TRBV27 to TRBJ1-2, with 10 bases aligning to TRBD1. V shed 6 bases, J shed 3 bases, and the junction held 4 bases outside the gene matches. The CDR3 is 14 amino acids. CDR1 and CDR2 (germline): MNHEY, SMNVEV (reference sequence). CDR3: CASRTGGAHYGYTF. The CDR3 DNA reads TGTGCCAGCAGGACAGGGGGCGCACACTATGGCTACACCTTC.

This clone has only a few counts. V gene TRBV3-1 (or the pseudogene TRBV3-2) combines with J gene TRBJ2-7; D is unclear. Germline CDR1 is LGHDT and CDR2 is YNNKEL (reference sequence). Trimming left V 2 bases short and J 5 bases short, with 4 bases between. The CDR3 is 11 amino acids. DNA of the CDR3: TGTGCCAGCAGCCAATATGACGAGCAGTACTTC. Translation gives CASSQYDEQYF.

This chain links TRBV5-1 with TRBJ2-7, with D possibly being TRBD2 (6 bases). Per the germline V gene, CDR1 is SGHRS and CDR2 is YFSETQ. The CDR3 sequence is 14 residues long. V lost 4 bases and J 6 bases, leaving 17 bases between the germline ends. CDR3 sequence: CASSLGGNEGEQYF. In DNA form, the CDR3 reads TGCGCCAGCAGCCTTGGGGGGAACGAGGGCGAGCAGTACTTC.

Regarding this clone: Possible read error: a much larger clone is one base away. This chain uses TRBV5-5 with TRBJ2-7; D call uncertain. The germline V gene encodes CDR1 SGHKS and CDR2 YYEKEE (reference sequence). The CDR3 length is 11 residues. Trimming cost V 4 bases and J 1 base, with 3 bases left between them. CDR3 region: CASSPSYEQYF. The CDR3 coding sequence is TGTGCCAGCAGCCCTTCCTACGAGCAGTACTTC.

This sequence joins TRBV6-2 or TRBV6-3 and TRBJ1-2; D gene uncertain. The germline V and J ends were trimmed by 4 bases and 8 bases, with 8 bases remaining between them. This CDR3 comprises 11 residues. Germline CDR1 reads MNHEY; CDR2 reads SVGEGT. In DNA form, the CDR3 reads TGTGCCAGCAGTTTACAAGAAGGCTACACCTTC. Residues: CASSLQEGYTF.

V usage is TRBV6-4 and J usage is TRBJ1-2, with D uncertain. V lost 2 bases to trimming and J lost 8 bases, with 15 bases between them. This CDR3 region has 14 residues. The V gene's germline CDR1 is MRHNA and CDR2 SNTAGT. CDR3 DNA: TGTGCCAGCAGTGACGAGCCGGTCGGAGCGGGCTACACCTTC. It is translated as CASSDEPVGAGYTF.

The CDR3 coding sequence is TGTGCCAGTAGCCGAACGACAGGAACTAACTATGGCTACACCTTC. It specifies CASSRTTGTNYGYTF. V is TRBV19 and J is TRBJ1-2, with D tentatively TRBD1 (6 bases). Germline V gene sequence: CDR1 LNHDA, CDR2 SQIVND (reference sequence). V shed 6 bases and J shed 0 bases, with 14 bases lying between them. The CDR3 runs to 15 residues.

This rearrangement joins TRBV19 to TRBJ2-7, with a tentative D call TRBD2 (5 bases). This CDR3 comprises 14 residues. Germline values: CDR1 LNHDA, CDR2 SQIVND (reference sequence). Between the trimmed V and J ends, which lost 3 bases and 0 bases, there was a span of 9 bases. The CDR3 loop reads CASSIASGSYEQYF. CDR3 DNA sequence: TGTGCCAGTAGTATCGCCAGCGGCTCCTACGAGCAGTACTTC.

V usage is TRBV7-9 and J usage is TRBJ2-7; the D is unclear. The germline gives CDR1 SEHNR, CDR2 FQNEAQ (reference sequence). The V end was cut by 5 bases, the J end by 3 bases, with 11 bases between. The length of the CDR3 is 13 residues. CDR3 amino acids: CASSPEALYEQYF. CDR3 bases: TGTGCCAGCAGCCCAGAGGCCCTCTACGAGCAGTACTTC.

This sequence joins TRBV7-2 and TRBJ2-7; TRBD2 agrees at 10 bases. The CDR3 has 16 amino acids. Germline values: CDR1 SGHTA, CDR2 FQGNSA. Trimming removed 1 base from V and 5 bases from J; junction bases left unmatched: 8. DNA of the CDR3: TGTGCCAGCAGCTTAGACAGCGGGGGGGCCTTTAACGAGCAGTACTTC. The encoded protein is CASSLDSGGAFNEQYF.

The chain uses TRBV24-1 and TRBJ2-1, with 8 nucleotides matching TRBD2. The CDR3 totals 17 residues. The V gene's germline CDR1 is KGHDR and CDR2 SFDVKD. Trimming removed 9 bases from V and 2 bases from J; junction bases left unmatched: 14. The CDR3 DNA sequence: TGTGCCACCGAGTCAAGATCCCGGGGGGGTCCCTACAATGAGCAGTTCTTC. This codes for CATESRSRGGPYNEQFF.

Details on this clone: Within the sample, other DNA sequences also encode this same CDR3. V is TRBV5-1 and J is TRBJ1-1, with 7 positions matching TRBD1. The CDR3 runs to 14 residues. CDR1 is SGHRS and CDR2 is YFSETQ in the germline V gene. J was trimmed by 3 bases and V by 3 bases; bases with no gene match: 5. CDR3 sequence: CASSSQGGDTEAFF. The DNA of the CDR3 is TGCGCCAGCAGCTCCCAGGGGGGTGACACTGAAGCTTTCTTT.

This chain connects TRBV11-2 to TRBJ2-7; possible D gene TRBD1, 5 bases. CDR1 is SGHAT and CDR2 is FQNNGV in the germline V gene. V was cut by 6 bases and J by 4 bases, with 10 bases left in between. The CDR3 contains 12 residues. Written as DNA, the CDR3 is TGTGCCAGCAGTCGACAGCTGTACGAGCAGTACTTC. It specifies CASSRQLYEQYF.

This chain links TRBV12-5 with TRBJ2-7, with 7 bases matching TRBD1. V lost 6 bases, J lost 6 bases, and 5 bases stayed unmatched. This CDR3 has 12 residues. Per the germline V gene, CDR1 is LGHNT and CDR2 is FRNRAP. The CDR3 DNA is TGTGCTAGTGGCCTCCACAGGGGCGAGCAGTACTTC. Its protein is CASGLHRGEQYF.

CDR3 bases: TGTGCCAGTAGTAGCGGAGGATATAACTATGGCTACACCTTC. Translation gives CASSSGGYNYGYTF. The V call is TRBV19, the J call TRBJ1-2; D unclear. V dropped 4 bases and J dropped 1 base, with 10 bases sitting between them. This CDR3 is built from 14 residues. Germline V gene data show CDR1 as LNHDA and CDR2 as SQIVND (reference sequence).

The chain carries TRBV6-5 and TRBJ1-1; TRBD1 matches 7 bases. Germline CDR1 MNHEY, CDR2 SVGAGI. V trimming: 6 bases; J trimming: 6 bases; junction bases outside the gene matches: 7. The CDR3 is 13 residues long. CDR3 nucleotide sequence: TGTGCCAGCAGCAGACCGACAGGGTCTGAAGCTTTCTTT. This sequence encodes CASSRPTGSEAFF.

The rearrangement links TRBV13 to TRBJ1-1, with D unresolved. The CDR3 spans 13 residues. Germline V gives CDR1 PRHDT, CDR2 FYEKMQ (reference sequence). V was pared by 0 bases and J by 5 bases, with 7 bases between. This CDR3 is CASSLGGGTEAFF. Here the CDR3 DNA reads TGTGCCAGCAGCTTAGGCGGAGGGACTGAAGCTTTCTTT.

The genes are TRBV11-2 and TRBJ1-2; 8 nucleotides agree with TRBD1. The length of the CDR3 is 17 residues. J lost 3 bases, V lost 5 bases, and 14 bases had no gene match. Germline V gene data show CDR1 as SGHAT and CDR2 as FQNNGV. In DNA form, the CDR3 reads TGTGCCAGCAGCCTTATCAGGGGGCGTAGGGTTGACTATGGCTACACCTTC. This translates into CASSLIRGRRVDYGYTF.

A remark on this clone: A read error may produce the germline difference seen at one junction end. This chain connects TRBV12-3 or TRBV12-4 to TRBJ1-6, with a tentative D call TRBD1 (5 bases). The CDR3 spans 12 residues. In DNA form, the CDR3 reads TGTGGCAGCGCCCGCGGGGGGTCACCCCTCCACTTT. This sequence encodes CGSARGGSPLHF.